A single TCR beta chain is shown here with its context. The antigen remains undetermined. The data were obtained in a study of CD8 T cells in Susac syndrome. As for the study in general: Active disease was present in six of the sequenced Susac syndrome patients, whereas roughly eight of them were in remission. Study outcomes and limitations: Only a relatively small number of individuals were included in the TCR sequencing and HLA analysis.

Sequencing of TCR beta, carried out with a high-throughput approach, was applied to CD8+ and CD4+ T cells from the blood. Random hexamers primed reverse transcription of 0.5 to 1 ug RNA. TCRdb re-called the immunoSEQ multiplex PCR reads with MiXCR, one entry per CDR3 protein. The sample includes around 170,000 distinct CDR3 sequences, 95% to 97% seen only once; the top ten take 0.1% to 0.15%. Source material: CD4+ T cells from PBMCs. The origin of this receptor is a human donor with Susac syndrome.

The CDR3 loop reads CSGKMNTEAFF. CDR3 DNA sequence: TGCAGCGGAAAGATGAACACTGAAGCTTTCTTT. The chain combines TRBV29-1 with TRBJ1-1; D remains unclear. The CDR3 has 11 residues. Germline V gene sequence: CDR1 SQVTM, CDR2 ANQGSEA. Trimming pared 7 bases from V and 0 bases from J, leaving 6 bases between.